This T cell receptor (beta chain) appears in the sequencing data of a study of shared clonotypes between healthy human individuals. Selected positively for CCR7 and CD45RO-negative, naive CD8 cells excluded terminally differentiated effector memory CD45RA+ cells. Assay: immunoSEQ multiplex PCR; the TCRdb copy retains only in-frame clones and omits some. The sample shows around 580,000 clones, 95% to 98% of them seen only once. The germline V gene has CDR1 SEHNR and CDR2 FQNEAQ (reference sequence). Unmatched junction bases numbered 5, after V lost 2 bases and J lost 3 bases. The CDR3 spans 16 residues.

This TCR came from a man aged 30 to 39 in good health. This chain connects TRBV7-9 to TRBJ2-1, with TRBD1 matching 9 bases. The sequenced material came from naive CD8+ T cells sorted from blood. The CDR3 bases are TGTGCCAGCAGCTTACCCCCGGGACAGGGCTACAATGAGCAGTTCTTC. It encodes CASSLPPGQGYNEQFF.